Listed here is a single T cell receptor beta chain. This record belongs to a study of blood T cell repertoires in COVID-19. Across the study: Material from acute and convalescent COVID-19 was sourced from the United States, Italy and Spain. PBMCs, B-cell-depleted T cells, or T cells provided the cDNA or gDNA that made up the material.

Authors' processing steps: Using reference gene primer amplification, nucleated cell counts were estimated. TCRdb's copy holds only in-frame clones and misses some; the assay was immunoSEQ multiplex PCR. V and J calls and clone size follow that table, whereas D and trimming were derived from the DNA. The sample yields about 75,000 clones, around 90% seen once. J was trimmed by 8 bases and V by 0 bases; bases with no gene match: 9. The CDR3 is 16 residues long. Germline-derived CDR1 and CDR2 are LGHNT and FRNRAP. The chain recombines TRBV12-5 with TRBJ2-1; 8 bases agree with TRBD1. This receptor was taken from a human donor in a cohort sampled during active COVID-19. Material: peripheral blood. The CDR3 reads CASGLVPPGGRDEQFF. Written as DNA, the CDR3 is TGTGCTAGTGGTTTGGTACCTCCAGGGGGCCGGGATGAGCAGTTCTTC. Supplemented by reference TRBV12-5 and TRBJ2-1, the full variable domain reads DARVTQTPRHKVTEMGQEVTMRCQPILGHNTVFWYRQTMMQGLELLAYFRNRAPLDDSGMPKDRFSAEMPDATLATLKIQPSEPRDSAVYFCASGLVPPGGRDEQFFGPGTRLTVL.